This section outlines one TCR beta chain sequence together with its context. Generated by immunoSEQ multiplex PCR, the TCRdb table keeps only in-frame clones and is missing some. Among 50,000 to 80,000 clones listed, 88% were seen once. The CDR3 runs 13 residues. Trimming removed 1 base at V and 6 bases at J, with 9 bases between. Germline V gives CDR1 SGHTA, CDR2 FQGNSA. This specimen comes from a study of blood T cell repertoires in COVID-19. Enrollment of patients from Seattle took place during active infection, with longitudinal follow-up. The chain is built from TRBV7-2 and TRBJ2-5; a weak D match, TRBD1 (5 bases). The origin of this receptor is a woman aged 60-70 years with COVID-19, enrolled during active disease. The source material was peripheral blood. CDR3 nucleotides: TGTGCCAGCAGCTTAGGGGGCCCGAAGACCCAGTACTTC. The encoded protein is CASSLGGPKTQYF.